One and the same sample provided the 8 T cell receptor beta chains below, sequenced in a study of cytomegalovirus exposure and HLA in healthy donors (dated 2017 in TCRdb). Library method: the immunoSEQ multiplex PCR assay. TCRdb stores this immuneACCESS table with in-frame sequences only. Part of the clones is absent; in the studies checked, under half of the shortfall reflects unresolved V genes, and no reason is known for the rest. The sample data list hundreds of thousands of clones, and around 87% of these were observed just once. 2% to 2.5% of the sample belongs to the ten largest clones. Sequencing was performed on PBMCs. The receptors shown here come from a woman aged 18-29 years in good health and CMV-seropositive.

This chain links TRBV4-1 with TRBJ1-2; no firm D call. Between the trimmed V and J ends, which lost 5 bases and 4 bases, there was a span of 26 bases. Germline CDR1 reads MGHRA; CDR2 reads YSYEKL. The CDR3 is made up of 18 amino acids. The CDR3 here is CASSSPGPVFEGVYGYTF. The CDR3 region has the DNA TGCGCCAGCAGCTCCCCCGGTCCGGTTTTTGAGGGAGTCTATGGCTACACCTTC.

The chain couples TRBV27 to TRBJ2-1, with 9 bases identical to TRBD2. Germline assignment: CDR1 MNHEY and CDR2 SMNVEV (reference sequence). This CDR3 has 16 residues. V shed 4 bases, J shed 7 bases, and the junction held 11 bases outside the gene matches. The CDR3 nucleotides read TGTGCCAGCAGTTGGGTTACCGGGACTAGCTTGAATGAGCAGTTCTTC. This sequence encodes CASSWVTGTSLNEQFF.

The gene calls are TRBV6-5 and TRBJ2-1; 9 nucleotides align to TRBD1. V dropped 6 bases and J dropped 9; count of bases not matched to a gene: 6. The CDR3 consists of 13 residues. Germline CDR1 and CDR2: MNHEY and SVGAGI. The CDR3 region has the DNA TGTGCCAGCAGCCCCGGGACAGGGTTTGAGCAGTTCTTC. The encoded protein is CASSPGTGFEQFF.

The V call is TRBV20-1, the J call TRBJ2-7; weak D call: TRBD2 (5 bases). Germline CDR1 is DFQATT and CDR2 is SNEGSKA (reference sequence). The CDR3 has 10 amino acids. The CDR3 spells CEGLSYEQYF. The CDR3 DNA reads TGCGAGGGCCTGTCCTACGAGCAGTACTTC.

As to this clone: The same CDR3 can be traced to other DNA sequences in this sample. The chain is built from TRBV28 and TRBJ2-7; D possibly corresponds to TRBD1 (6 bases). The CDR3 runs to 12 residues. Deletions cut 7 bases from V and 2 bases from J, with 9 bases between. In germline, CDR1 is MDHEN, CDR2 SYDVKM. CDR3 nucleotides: TGTGCCAGCACGACAGGAGCCTACGAGCAGTACTTC. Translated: CASTTGAYEQYF.

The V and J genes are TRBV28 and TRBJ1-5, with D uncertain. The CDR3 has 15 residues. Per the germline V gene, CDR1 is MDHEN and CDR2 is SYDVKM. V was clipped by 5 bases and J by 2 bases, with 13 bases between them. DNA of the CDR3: TGTGCCAGCAGTCCTCACCTCGGGGGCAATCAGCCCCAGCATTTT. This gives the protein CASSPHLGGNQPQHF.

CDR3 in amino acids: CASSLGGGIGYEQYF. CDR3 in DNA: TGTGCCAGCAGCTTAGGGGGGGGAATCGGCTACGAGCAGTACTTC. The gene calls are TRBV7-9 and TRBJ2-7, with 7 bases identical to TRBD2. The trim removed 1 base at V and 3 bases at J, leaving 6 bases unmatched. Germline CDR1 and CDR2: SEHNR and FQNEAQ (reference sequence). The CDR3 runs 15 residues.

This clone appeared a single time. The CDR3 region has the DNA TGTGCCAGCAGGCCCGACTCTAGACCCTACGAGCAGTACTTC. This codes for CASRPDSRPYEQYF. The chain uses TRBV28 and TRBJ2-7, with D unclear. This CDR3 region has 14 residues. The V gene lost 6 bases and the J gene lost 2 bases, with 14 bases spanning the gap. Germline-derived CDR1 and CDR2 are MDHEN and SYDVKM.